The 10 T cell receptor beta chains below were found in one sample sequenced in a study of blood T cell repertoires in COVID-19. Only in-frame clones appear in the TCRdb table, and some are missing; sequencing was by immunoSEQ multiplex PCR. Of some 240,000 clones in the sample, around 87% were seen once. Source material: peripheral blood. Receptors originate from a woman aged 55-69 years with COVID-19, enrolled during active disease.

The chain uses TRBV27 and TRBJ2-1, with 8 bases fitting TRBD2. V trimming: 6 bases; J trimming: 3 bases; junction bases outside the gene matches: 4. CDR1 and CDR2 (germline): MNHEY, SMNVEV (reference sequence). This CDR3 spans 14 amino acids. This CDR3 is CASRRSGGYNEQFF. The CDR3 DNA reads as TGTGCCAGCAGACGGAGCGGGGGCTACAATGAGCAGTTCTTC.

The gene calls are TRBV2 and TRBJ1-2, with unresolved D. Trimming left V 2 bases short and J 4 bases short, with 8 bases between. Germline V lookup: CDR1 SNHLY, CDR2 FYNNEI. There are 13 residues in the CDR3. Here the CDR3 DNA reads TGTGCCAGCAGTGAATCCGGGATCTATGGCTACACCTTC. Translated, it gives CASSESGIYGYTF.

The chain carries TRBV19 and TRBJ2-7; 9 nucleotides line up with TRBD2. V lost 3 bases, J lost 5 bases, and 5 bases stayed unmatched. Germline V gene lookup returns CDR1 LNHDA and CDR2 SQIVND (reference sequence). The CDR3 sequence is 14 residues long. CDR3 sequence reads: CASSIAGGSHEQYF. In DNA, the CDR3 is TGTGCCAGTAGTATTGCGGGGGGGTCCCACGAGCAGTACTTC.

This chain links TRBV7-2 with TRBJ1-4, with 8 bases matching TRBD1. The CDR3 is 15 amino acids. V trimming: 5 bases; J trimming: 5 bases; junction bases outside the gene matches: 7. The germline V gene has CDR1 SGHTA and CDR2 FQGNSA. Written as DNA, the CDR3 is TGTGCCAGCAGCGCTGACCGGGACAGGAATGAAAAACTGTTTTTT. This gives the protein CASSADRDRNEKLFF. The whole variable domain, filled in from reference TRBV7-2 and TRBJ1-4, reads GAGVSQSPSNKVTEKGKDVELRCDPISGHTALYWYRQSLGQGLEFLIYFQGNSAPDKSGLPSDRFSAERTGGSVSTLTIQRTQQEDSAVYLCASSADRDRNEKLFFGSGTQLSVL.

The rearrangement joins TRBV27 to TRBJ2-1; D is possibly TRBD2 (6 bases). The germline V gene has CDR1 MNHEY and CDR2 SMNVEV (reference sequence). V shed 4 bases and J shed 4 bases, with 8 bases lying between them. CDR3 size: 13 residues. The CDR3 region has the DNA TGTGCCAGCAGTTCAGGGACTTACAATGAGCAGTTCTTC. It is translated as CASSSGTYNEQFF.

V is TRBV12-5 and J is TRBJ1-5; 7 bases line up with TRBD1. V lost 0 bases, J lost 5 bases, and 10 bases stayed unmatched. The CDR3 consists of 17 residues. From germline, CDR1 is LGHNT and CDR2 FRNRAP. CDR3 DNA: TGTGCTAGTGGTTTGGTTTCCTCGACAGGGATCCATCAGCCCCAGCATTTT. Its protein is CASGLVSSTGIHQPQHF.

In DNA form, the CDR3 reads TGTGCCAGCGACTCGGACAGGGAAGAAAAACTGTTTTTT. Translated, it gives CASDSDREEKLFF. V gene TRBV12-3 or TRBV12-4 combines with J gene TRBJ1-4, with 8 bases identical to TRBD1. The junction had 7 bases not matched to a gene; V was cut back by 8 bases and J by 8 bases. This CDR3 has 13 residues.

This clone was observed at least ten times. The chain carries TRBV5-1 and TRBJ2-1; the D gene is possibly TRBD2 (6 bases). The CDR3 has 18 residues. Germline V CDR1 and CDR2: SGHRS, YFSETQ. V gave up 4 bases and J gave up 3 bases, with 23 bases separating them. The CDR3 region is CASSRGIGLPSFYNEQFF. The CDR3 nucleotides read TGCGCCAGCAGCCGAGGTATCGGACTACCAAGTTTCTACAATGAGCAGTTCTTC.

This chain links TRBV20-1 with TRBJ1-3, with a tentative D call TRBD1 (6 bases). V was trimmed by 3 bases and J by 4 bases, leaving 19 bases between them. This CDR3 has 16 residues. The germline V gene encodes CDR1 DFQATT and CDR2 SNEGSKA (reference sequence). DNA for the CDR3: TGCAGTGCTAGTAGCGTCGGCAGGGGATCCGGAAACACCATATATTTT. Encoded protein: CSASSVGRGSGNTIYF.

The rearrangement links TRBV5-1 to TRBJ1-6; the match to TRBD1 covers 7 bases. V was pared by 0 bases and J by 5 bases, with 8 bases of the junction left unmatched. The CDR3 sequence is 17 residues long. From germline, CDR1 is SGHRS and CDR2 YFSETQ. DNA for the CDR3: TGCGCCAGCAGCTTGGCGCCGACAGGGACTGATAATTCACCCCTCCACTTT. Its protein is CASSLAPTGTDNSPLHF.